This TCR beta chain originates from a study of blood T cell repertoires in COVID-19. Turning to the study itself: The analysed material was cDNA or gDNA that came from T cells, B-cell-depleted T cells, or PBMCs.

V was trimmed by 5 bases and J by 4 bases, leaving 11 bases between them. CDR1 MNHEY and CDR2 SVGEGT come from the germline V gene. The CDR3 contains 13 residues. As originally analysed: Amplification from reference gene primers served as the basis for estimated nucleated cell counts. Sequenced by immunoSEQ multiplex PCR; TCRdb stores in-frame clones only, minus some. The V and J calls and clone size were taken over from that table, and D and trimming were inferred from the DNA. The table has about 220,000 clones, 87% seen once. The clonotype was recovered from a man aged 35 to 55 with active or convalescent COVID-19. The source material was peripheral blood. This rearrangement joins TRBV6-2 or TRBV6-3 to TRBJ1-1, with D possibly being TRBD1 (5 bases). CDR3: CASSQGLSTEAFF. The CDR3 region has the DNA TGTGCCAGCAGTCAGGGCTTGAGCACTGAAGCTTTCTTT.